One and the same sample provided the 23 T cell receptor beta chains below, sequenced in a study of cytotoxic CD8 clonotypes in ibrutinib-treated CLL. Libraries were prepared by immunoSEQ multiplex PCR; TCRdb keeps only in-frame clonotypes and omits some of them. This table has fewer than 400,000 clones, 67% appearing once. The sequencing here drew on PBMCs, taken after 36 months of ibrutinib treatment. The receptors shown here come from a human donor with chronic lymphocytic leukemia.

The V call is TRBV4-3, the J call TRBJ2-4; D gene uncertain. V shed 0 bases and J shed 0 bases, with 6 bases lying between them. Germline lookup yields CDR1 LGHNA and CDR2 YSLEER. The CDR3 has 15 amino acids. This CDR3 is CASSQDSLAKNIQYF. DNA of the CDR3: TGCGCCAGCAGCCAAGACTCCCTAGCCAAAAACATTCAGTACTTC.

This clone was detected once. The V call is TRBV5-4, the J call TRBJ1-4; D is uncertain. Trimming cost V 4 bases and J 2 bases, with 12 bases left between them. CDR3 length equals 15 residues. From germline, CDR1 is SGHNT and CDR2 YYREEE (reference sequence). CDR3 region: CASSPIAETNEKLFF. The CDR3 DNA reads as TGTGCCAGCAGCCCAATCGCGGAGACTAATGAAAAACTGTTTTTT.

This chain uses TRBV9 with TRBJ2-1; tentative D call: TRBD2 (5 bases). Trimming pared 3 bases from V and 6 bases from J, leaving 10 bases between. The CDR3 has 13 residues. Germline V CDR1 and CDR2: SGDLS, YYNGEE. CDR3 sequence (DNA): TGTGCCAGCAGCGGAGAGGACTTCAATGAGCAGTTCTTC. Translation gives CASSGEDFNEQFF.

V usage is TRBV28 and J usage is TRBJ2-7, with D uncertain. This CDR3 is 11 amino acids long. Trimming shortened V by 8 bases and J by 3 bases, and 8 bases separated the two germline ends. Germline V gene sequence: CDR1 MDHEN, CDR2 SYDVKM. This CDR3 is CASSGGYEQYF. CDR3 nucleotide sequence: TGTGCCAGCTCCGGTGGCTACGAGCAGTACTTC.

The CDR3, as DNA: TGTGCCAGCAGTTACTCGGGGACAGGAACTTTCTACGAGCAGTACTTC. As protein: CASSYSGTGTFYEQYF. The V and J genes are TRBV6-5 and TRBJ2-7, with 8 bases matching TRBD1. Trimming took 0 bases from V and 3 from J; bases not matched to a gene: 7. Germline lookup yields CDR1 MNHEY and CDR2 SVGAGI. This CDR3 has 16 residues.

The J gene is TRBJ1-2, the V gene TRBV27; 7 nucleotides line up with TRBD1. The CDR3 is 15 residues long. J was trimmed by 6 bases and V by 5 bases; bases with no gene match: 12. Germline values: CDR1 MNHEY, CDR2 SMNVEV (reference sequence). The CDR3: CASSGRQGSIDGYTF. The CDR3 bases are TGTGCCAGCAGTGGAAGACAGGGATCAATCGATGGCTACACCTTC.

The chain is built from TRBV5-1 and TRBJ1-4, with 7 nucleotides matching TRBD1. V shed 0 bases, J shed 5 bases, and the junction held 4 bases outside the gene matches. The length of the CDR3 is 15 residues. Germline assignment: CDR1 SGHRS and CDR2 YFSETQ. DNA of the CDR3: TGCGCCAGCAGCTTGGGACAGGGTTTCAATGAAAAACTGTTTTTT. It specifies CASSLGQGFNEKLFF.

CDR3 DNA: TGTGCCAGCAGGGAGAAGTATGAAGCTTTCTTT. Translated, it gives CASREKYEAFF. The chain recombines TRBV6-6 with TRBJ1-1; no reliable D call. The CDR3 sequence is 11 residues long. CDR1 MNHNY and CDR2 SVGAGI come from the germline V gene (reference sequence). Trimming took off 6 bases at V and 7 bases at J, with 9 bases between the two ends.

The chain employs TRBV20-1 and TRBJ2-7; 8 positions match TRBD1. Germline CDR1 is DFQATT and CDR2 is SNEGSKA (reference sequence). The CDR3 extends over 11 amino acids. The junction had 3 bases not matched to a gene; V was cut back by 4 bases and J by 7 bases. DNA of the CDR3: TGCAGTGCTAACCGGGACAGGGAGCAGTACTTC. It yields the protein CSANRDREQYF.

This chain joins TRBV10-1 and TRBJ2-7; a possible D gene is TRBD2 (5 bases). This CDR3 comprises 14 residues. CDR1 is WNHNN and CDR2 is SYGVQD in the germline V gene (reference sequence). Trimming shortened V by 0 bases and J by 6 bases, and 12 bases separated the two germline ends. DNA for the CDR3: TGCGCCAGCAGTGAGTCGGGCTCGAGGGCCGAGCAGTACTTC. As protein: CASSESGSRAEQYF.

The chain joins TRBV6-1 to TRBJ1-2, with a tentative D call TRBD1 (6 bases). CDR3 length equals 12 residues. Deletions cut 3 bases from V and 4 bases from J, with 6 bases between. The germline CDR1 and CDR2 sequences are MNHNS and SASEGT. CDR3 sequence: CASSEGAYGYTF. The CDR3 coding sequence is TGTGCCAGCAGTGAGGGGGCCTATGGCTACACCTTC.

The chain has TRBV28 and TRBJ2-7, with 10 bases aligning to TRBD1. CDR1 is MDHEN, CDR2 SYDVKM, per germline. V lost 4 bases to trimming and J lost 6 bases; unmatched junction nucleotides: 6. The CDR3 has 14 residues. CDR3 in amino acids: CASSSGTGVFEQYF. CDR3 nucleotides: TGTGCCAGCAGTTCCGGGACAGGGGTTTTCGAGCAGTACTTC.

This chain uses TRBV10-2 with TRBJ2-3, with 13 bases lining up with TRBD2. This CDR3 spans 16 amino acids. Germline CDR1 reads WSHSY; CDR2 reads SAAADI. Trimming at V came to 6 bases and at J to 5 bases, leaving 8 bases not matched to a gene. CDR3 loop: CASRPTSGGALDTQYF. CDR3 DNA: TGCGCCAGCAGGCCTACTAGCGGGGGGGCCTTAGATACGCAGTATTTT.

The chain joins TRBV18 to TRBJ2-1; 9 positions match TRBD1. Germline values: CDR1 KGHSH, CDR2 LQKENI. This CDR3 spans 16 amino acids. With V trimmed by 2 bases and J by 7 bases, 9 bases remained unmatched. As DNA, the CDR3 is TGTGCCAGCTCACCAACAAGGACAGGGGCTCGGAATGAGCAGTTCTTC. Protein: CASSPTRTGARNEQFF.

The chain recombines TRBV11-2 with TRBJ2-7, with 8 positions matching TRBD1. The J segment lost 3 bases and the V segment lost 5 bases, leaving 12 bases of the junction unmatched. The CDR3 totals 16 residues. Germline CDR1 reads SGHAT; CDR2 reads FQNNGV. The CDR3 DNA is TGTGCCAGCAGCCATAATTACAGGGGGTTTCACTACGAGCAGTACTTC. It specifies CASSHNYRGFHYEQYF.

This clone appeared a few times. The rearrangement joins TRBV9 to TRBJ1-2; 8 bases align to TRBD1. The CDR3 contains 15 residues. V dropped 2 bases and J dropped 4; count of bases not matched to a gene: 7. CDR1 is SGDLS and CDR2 is YYNGEE in the germline V gene. DNA of the CDR3: TGTGCCAGCAGCGTGGGGACAGGACCCTCCTATGGCTACACCTTC. Amino acid sequence: CASSVGTGPSYGYTF.

The CDR3 sequence is CASRLSGGRGDEQYF. The DNA of the CDR3 is TGTGCCAGCAGGTTAAGCGGGGGCCGAGGCGACGAGCAGTACTTC. The V call is TRBV27, the J call TRBJ2-7, with 8 bases that match TRBD2. Germline V gives CDR1 MNHEY, CDR2 SMNVEV (reference sequence). CDR3 length: 15 amino acids. With V trimmed by 6 bases and J by 5 bases, 12 bases remained unmatched.

The chain carries TRBV7-8 and TRBJ2-2; D possibly corresponds to TRBD1 (5 bases). Germline CDR1 reads SGHVS; CDR2 reads FQNEAQ. V was shortened by 1 base and J by 6 bases, with 6 bases between the two germline ends. This CDR3 comprises 13 residues. The CDR3 bases are TGTGCCAGCAGCTTAGTGGGGCCCGGGGAGCTGTTTTTT. It is translated as CASSLVGPGELFF.

This chain connects TRBV5-1 to TRBJ1-3; perhaps TRBD1 as D (6 bases). V shed 5 bases and J shed 0 bases, with 9 bases lying between them. CDR1 SGHRS and CDR2 YFSETQ come from the germline V gene. The CDR3 has 14 residues. For the CDR3, the DNA is TGCGCCAGCAGGGGGGCTACCTCTGGAAACACCATATATTTT. It yields the protein CASRGATSGNTIYF.

A few counts support this clone. The chain couples TRBV6-1 to TRBJ2-7; 9 nucleotides match TRBD1. The germline V gene has CDR1 MNHNS and CDR2 SASEGT. V trimming: 2 bases; J trimming: 2 bases; junction bases outside the gene matches: 13. The CDR3 covers 18 residues. CDR3 protein: CASSERASVWTGAYEQYF. The DNA of the CDR3 is TGTGCCAGCAGTGAAAGGGCGTCCGTGTGGACAGGGGCCTACGAGCAGTACTTC.

This rearrangement joins TRBV7-2 to TRBJ1-2, with 8 bases lining up with TRBD1. CDR3 length equals 13 residues. J gave up 4 bases and V 3 bases, and 1 base lay outside the gene matches. Germline V lookup: CDR1 SGHTA, CDR2 FQGNSA. This chain's CDR3 is CASSFQGAYGYTF. In DNA, the CDR3 is TGTGCCAGCAGCTTCCAGGGGGCCTATGGCTACACCTTC.

V is TRBV19 and J is TRBJ1-1, with D possibly being TRBD1 (6 bases). This CDR3 region has 12 residues. Trimming removed 6 bases from V and 6 bases from J, with 11 bases in between. In germline, CDR1 is LNHDA, CDR2 SQIVND (reference sequence). The DNA of the CDR3 is TGTGCCAGTAGGATTGGGGGCGCTGAAGCTTTCTTT. It specifies CASRIGGAEAFF.

V usage is TRBV5-6 and J usage is TRBJ2-6; maybe TRBD2 (5 bases). Trimming stripped 1 base from V and 0 bases from J, with 14 bases between. This CDR3 spans 18 amino acids. Germline-derived CDR1 and CDR2 are SGHDT and YYEEEE. The CDR3 DNA reads TGTGCCAGCAGCTTGTTTGGGATGGAGGACTCTGGGGCCAACGTCCTGACTTTC. Translating gives CASSLFGMEDSGANVLTF.